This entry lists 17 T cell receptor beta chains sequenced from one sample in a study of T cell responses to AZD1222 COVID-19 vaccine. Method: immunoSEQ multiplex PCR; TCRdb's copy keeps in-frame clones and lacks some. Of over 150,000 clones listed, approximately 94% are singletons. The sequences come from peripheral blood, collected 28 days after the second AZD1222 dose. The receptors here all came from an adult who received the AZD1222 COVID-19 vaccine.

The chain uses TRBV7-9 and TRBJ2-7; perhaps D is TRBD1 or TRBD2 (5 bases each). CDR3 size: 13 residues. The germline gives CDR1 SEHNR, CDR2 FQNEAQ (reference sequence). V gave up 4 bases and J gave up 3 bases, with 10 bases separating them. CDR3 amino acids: CASSSGRYYEQYF. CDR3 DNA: TGTGCCAGCAGCTCGGGACGGTACTACGAGCAGTACTTC. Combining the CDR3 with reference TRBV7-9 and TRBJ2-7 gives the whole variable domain DTGVSQNPRHKITKRGQNVTFRCDPISEHNRLYWYRQTLGQGPEFLTYFQNEAQLEKSRLLSDRFSAERPKGSFSTLEIQRTEQGDSAMYLCASSSGRYYEQYFGPGTRLTVT.

The CDR3: CASSLLSGTGPNQPQHF. The CDR3 DNA reads as TGTGCCAGCAGTTTGCTTTCCGGGACGGGCCCCAATCAGCCCCAGCATTTT. J is TRBJ1-5 and V is TRBV6-2 or TRBV6-3; a possible D gene is TRBD1 (5 bases). V lost 4 bases and J lost 3, with 19 bases in between. The CDR3 runs 17 residues. Germline V gene data show CDR1 as MNHEY and CDR2 as SVGEGT.

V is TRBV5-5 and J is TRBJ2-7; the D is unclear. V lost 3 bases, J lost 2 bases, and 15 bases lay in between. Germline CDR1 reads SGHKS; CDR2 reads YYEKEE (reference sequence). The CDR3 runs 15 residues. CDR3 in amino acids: CASSWSKTQPYEQYF. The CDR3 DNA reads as TGTGCCAGCAGCTGGAGCAAAACTCAGCCCTACGAGCAGTACTTC. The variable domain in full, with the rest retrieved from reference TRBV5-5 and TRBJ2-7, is DAGVTQSPTHLIKTRGQQVTLRCSPISGHKSVSWYQQVLGQGPQFIFQYYEKEERGRGNFPDRFSARQFPNYSSELNVNALLLGDSALYLCASSWSKTQPYEQYFGPGTRLTVT.

The CDR3 sequence is CASSVSIQKYYEQYF. DNA of the CDR3: TGTGCCAGCAGCGTGTCGATCCAAAAATACTACGAGCAGTACTTC. The chain combines TRBV9 with TRBJ2-7, with D uncertain. Germline CDR1 and CDR2: SGDLS and YYNGEE. CDR3 length: 15 residues. Trimming took 2 bases from V and 3 from J, leaving 15 bases between them. The variable domain in full, completed from reference TRBV9 and TRBJ2-7, reads DSGVTQTPKHLITATGQRVTLRCSPRSGDLSVYWYQQSLDQGLQFLIQYYNGEERAKGNILERFSAQQFPDLHSELNLSSLELGDSALYFCASSVSIQKYYEQYFGPGTRLTVT.

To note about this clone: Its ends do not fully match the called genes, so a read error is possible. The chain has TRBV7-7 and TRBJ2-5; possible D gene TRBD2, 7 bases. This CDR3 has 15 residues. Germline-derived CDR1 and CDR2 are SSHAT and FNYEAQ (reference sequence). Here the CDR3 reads CASSLGGAMQETQYF. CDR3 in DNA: TGTGCTAGCAGCTTAGGGGGGGCGATGCAAGAGACCCAGTACTTC.

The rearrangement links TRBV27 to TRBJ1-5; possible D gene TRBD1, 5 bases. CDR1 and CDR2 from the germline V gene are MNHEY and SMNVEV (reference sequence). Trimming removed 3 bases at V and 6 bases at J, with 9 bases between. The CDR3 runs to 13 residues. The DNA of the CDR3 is TGTGCCAGCAGTTTTTCAGGGATTCAGCCCCAGCATTTT. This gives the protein CASSFSGIQPQHF.

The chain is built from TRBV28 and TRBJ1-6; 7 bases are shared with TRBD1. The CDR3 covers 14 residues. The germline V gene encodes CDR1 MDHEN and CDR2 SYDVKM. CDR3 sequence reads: CASSPGQINSPLHF. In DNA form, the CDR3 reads TGTGCGAGTAGCCCGGGACAGATAAATTCACCCCTCCACTTT.

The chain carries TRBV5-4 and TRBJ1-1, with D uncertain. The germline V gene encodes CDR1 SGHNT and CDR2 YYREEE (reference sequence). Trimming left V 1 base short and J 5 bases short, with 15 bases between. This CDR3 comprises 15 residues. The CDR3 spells CASSLLGGPVTEAFF. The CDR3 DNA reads TGTGCCAGCAGCTTGTTGGGCGGTCCGGTGACTGAAGCTTTCTTT.

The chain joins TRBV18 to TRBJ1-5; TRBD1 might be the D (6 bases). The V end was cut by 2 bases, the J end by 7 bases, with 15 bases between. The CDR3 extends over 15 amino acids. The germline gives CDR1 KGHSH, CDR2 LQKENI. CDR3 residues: CASSPEAGGGQPQHF. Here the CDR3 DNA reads TGTGCCAGCTCACCAGAGGCGGGAGGGGGACAGCCCCAGCATTTT.

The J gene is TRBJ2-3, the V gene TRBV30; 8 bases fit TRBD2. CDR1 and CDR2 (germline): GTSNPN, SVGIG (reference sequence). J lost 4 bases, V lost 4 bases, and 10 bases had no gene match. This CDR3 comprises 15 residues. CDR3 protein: CAWKNSGTGPDTQYF. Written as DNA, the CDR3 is TGTGCCTGGAAGAATAGCGGGACGGGGCCAGATACGCAGTATTTT. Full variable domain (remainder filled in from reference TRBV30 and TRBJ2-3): SQTIHQWPATLVQPVGSPLSLECTVEGTSNPNLYWYRQAAGRGLQLLFYSVGIGQISSEVPQNLSASRPQDRQFILSSKKLLLSDSGFYLCAWKNSGTGPDTQYFGPGTRLTVL.

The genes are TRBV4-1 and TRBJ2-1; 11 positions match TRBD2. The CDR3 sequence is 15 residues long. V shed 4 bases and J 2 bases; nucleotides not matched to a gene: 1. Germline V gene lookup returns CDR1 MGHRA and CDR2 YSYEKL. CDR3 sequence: CASSLGLAAYNEQFF. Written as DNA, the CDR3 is TGCGCCAGCAGCCTGGGACTAGCGGCCTACAATGAGCAGTTCTTC.

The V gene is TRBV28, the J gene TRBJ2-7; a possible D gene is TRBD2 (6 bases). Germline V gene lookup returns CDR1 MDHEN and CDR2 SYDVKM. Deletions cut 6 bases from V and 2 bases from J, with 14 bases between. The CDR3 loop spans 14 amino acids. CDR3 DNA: TGTGCCAGCAGAGATCAGGGAGGCGCCTACGAGCAGTACTTC. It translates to CASRDQGGAYEQYF.

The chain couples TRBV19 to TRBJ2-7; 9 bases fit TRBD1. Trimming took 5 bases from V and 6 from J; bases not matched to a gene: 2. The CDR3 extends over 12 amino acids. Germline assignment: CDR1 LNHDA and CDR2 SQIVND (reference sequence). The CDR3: CASSQTGGEQYF. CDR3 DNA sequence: TGTGCCAGTAGTCAGACAGGGGGCGAGCAGTACTTC.

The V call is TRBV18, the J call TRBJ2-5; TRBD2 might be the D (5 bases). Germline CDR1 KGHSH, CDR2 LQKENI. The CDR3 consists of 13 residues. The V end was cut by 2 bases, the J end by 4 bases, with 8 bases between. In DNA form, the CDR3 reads TGTGCCAGCTCACCAGGACTGAGAGAGACCCAGTACTTC. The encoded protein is CASSPGLRETQYF.

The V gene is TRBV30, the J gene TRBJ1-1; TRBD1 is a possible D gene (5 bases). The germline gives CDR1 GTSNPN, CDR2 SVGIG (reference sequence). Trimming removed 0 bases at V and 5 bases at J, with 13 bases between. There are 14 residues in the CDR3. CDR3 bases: TGTGCCTGGAGTGTAGGCCAGGGCAGGACTGAAGCTTTCTTT. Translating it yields CAWSVGQGRTEAFF.

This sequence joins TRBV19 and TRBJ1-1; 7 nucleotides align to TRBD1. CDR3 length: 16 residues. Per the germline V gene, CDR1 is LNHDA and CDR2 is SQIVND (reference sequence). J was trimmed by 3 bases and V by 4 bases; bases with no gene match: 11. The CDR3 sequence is CASSTPPGQYDTEAFF. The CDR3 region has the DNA TGTGCCAGTAGTACCCCCCCGGGACAGTATGACACTGAAGCTTTCTTT.

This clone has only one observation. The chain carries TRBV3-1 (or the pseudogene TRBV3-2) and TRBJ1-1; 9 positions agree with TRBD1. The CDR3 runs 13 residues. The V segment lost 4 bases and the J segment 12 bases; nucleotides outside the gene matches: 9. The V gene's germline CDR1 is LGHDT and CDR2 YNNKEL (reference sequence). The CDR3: CASSPPGQGLTFF. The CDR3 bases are TGTGCCAGCAGCCCCCCGGGACAGGGTTTGACTTTCTTT.